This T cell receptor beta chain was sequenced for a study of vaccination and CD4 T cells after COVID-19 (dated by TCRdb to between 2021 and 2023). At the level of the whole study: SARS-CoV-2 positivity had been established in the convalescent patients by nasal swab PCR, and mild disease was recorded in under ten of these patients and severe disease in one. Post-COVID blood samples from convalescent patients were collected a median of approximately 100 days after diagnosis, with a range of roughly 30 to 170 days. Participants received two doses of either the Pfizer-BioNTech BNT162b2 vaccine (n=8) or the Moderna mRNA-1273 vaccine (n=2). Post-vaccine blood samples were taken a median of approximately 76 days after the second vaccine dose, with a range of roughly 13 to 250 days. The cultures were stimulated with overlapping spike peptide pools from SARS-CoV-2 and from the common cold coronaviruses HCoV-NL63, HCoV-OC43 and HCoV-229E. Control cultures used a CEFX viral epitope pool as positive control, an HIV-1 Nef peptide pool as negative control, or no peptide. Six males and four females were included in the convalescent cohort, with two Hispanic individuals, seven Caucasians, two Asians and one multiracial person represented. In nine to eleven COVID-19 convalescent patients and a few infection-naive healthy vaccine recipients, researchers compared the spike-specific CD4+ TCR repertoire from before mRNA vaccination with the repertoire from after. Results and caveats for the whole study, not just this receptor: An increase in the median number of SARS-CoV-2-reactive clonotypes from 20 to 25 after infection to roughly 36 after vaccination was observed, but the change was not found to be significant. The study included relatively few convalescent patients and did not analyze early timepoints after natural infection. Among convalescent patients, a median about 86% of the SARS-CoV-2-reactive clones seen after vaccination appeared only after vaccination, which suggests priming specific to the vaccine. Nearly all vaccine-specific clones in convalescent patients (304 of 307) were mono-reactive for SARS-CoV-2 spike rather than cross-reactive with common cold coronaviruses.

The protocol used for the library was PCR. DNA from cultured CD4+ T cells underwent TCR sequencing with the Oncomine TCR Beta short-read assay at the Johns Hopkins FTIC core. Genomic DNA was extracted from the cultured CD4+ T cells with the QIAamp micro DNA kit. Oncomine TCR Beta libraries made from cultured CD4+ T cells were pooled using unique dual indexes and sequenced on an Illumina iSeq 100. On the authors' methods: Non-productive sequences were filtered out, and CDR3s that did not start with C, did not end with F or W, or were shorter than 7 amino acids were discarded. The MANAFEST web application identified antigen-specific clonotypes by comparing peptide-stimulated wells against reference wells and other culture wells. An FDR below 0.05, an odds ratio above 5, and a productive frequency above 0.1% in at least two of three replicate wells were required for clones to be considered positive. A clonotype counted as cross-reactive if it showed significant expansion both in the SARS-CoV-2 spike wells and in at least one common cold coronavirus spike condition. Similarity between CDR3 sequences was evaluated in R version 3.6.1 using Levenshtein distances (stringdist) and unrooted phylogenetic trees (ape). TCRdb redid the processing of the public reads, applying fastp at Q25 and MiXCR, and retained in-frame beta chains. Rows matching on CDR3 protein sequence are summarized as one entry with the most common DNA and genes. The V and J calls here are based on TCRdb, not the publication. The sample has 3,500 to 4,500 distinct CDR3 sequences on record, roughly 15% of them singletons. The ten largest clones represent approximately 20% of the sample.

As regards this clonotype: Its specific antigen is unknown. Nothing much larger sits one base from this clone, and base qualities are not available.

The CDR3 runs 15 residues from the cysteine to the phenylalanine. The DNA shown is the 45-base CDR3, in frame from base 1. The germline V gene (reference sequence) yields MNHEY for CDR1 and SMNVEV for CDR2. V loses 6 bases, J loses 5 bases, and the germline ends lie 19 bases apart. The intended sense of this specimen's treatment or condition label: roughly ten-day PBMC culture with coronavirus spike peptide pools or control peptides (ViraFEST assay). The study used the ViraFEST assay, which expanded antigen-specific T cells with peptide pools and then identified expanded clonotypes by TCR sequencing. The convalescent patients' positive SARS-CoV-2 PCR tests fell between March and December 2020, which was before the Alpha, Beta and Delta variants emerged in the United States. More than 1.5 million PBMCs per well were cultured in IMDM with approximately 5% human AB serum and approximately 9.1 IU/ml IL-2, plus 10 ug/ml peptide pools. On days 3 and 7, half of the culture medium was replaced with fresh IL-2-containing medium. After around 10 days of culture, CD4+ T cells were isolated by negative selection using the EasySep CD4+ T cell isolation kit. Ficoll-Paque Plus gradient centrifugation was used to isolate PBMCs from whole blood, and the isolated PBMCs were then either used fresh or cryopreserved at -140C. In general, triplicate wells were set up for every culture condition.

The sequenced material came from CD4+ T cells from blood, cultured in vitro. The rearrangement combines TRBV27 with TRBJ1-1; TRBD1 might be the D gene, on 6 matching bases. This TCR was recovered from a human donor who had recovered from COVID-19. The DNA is TGTGCCAGCAGGGCCCCGGTGGGGGGCCGGACTGAAGCTTTCTTT. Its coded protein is CASRAPVGGRTEAFF.